The clone carrying this T cell receptor beta chain was recorded only once. What it recognizes is unknown. The data were taken from a study of OX40 agonist ivuxolimab in advanced cancers. The overall study: Dose-escalation patients were diagnosed with hepatocellular carcinoma, melanoma, renal cell cancer or head and neck cancer. Enrollees could have had prior anti-PD-1, anti-PD-L1 or anti-CTLA-4 therapy, which about 42% had received.

The CDR3 is 14 amino acids. The V gene's germline CDR1 is LNHDA and CDR2 SQIVND (reference sequence). Unmatched junction bases numbered 4, after V lost 7 bases and J lost 4 bases. Findings and caveats of the study: The mean number of expanded clones was higher in CD8+ T cells than in CD4+.

Using immunoSEQ multiplex PCR, the repertoire was profiled, and TCRdb retains in-frame clones only, with some absent. The sample lists fewer than 100,000 clones, roughly 91% occurring once. The V and J genes are TRBV19 and TRBJ2-3, with 11 positions matching TRBD1. The TCR sequence derives from an adult with an advanced solid tumor such as melanoma, head and neck, liver or kidney cancer. Sequenced here: CD4+ or CD8+ T cells sorted from blood, sampled in a trial of the OX40 agonist ivuxolimab. The DNA for the CDR3 is TGTGCCAGTAAAAAGGGACAGGGGGCAGATACGCAGTATTTT. It specifies CASKKGQGADTQYF.